A selection of T cell receptor beta chains follows, all from one sample in a study of T cell responses to AZD1222 COVID-19 vaccine. Sequenced by immunoSEQ multiplex PCR; TCRdb stores in-frame clones only, minus some. The sample includes roughly 130,000 clones, 87% of them seen just once. The sample was peripheral blood, taken on day 0 of AZD1222 vaccination. The receptors originated from an adult in good health. Each CDR3 is given with its conserved first and last residue. The order of the fields is J gene, D gene, V gene, clone size, CDR3 DNA, CDR3 protein. A D gene is named only where the DNA matches it firmly. The listing skips clone size in some rows; elsewhere it reads once, few, many or a size class.

J gene: TRBJ2-3; D gene: TRBD2; V gene: TRBV3-1/TRBV3-2; clone size: NA; CDR3 DNA: TGTGCCAGCAGCCAATACCAACGACTAGCGGGGGGGGCGGATACGCAGTATTTT; CDR3 protein: CASSQYQRLAGGADTQYF
J gene: TRBJ1-6; D gene: NA; V gene: TRBV3-1/TRBV3-2; clone size: NA; CDR3 DNA: TGTGCCAGCAGCCAAGACCAGCGTACTGTCCCCCTCCACTTT; CDR3 protein: CASSQDQRTVPLHF
J gene: TRBJ1-3; D gene: NA; V gene: TRBV3-1/TRBV3-2; clone size: NA; CDR3 DNA: TGTGCCAGCAGTGACCTCAAGGGTGTGGCTGGAAACACCATATATTTT; CDR3 protein: CASSDLKGVAGNTIYF
J gene: TRBJ1-2; D gene: NA; V gene: TRBV5-1; clone size: NA; CDR3 DNA: TGCGCCAGCAGCCGTGAGGGGGGTGGCTACACCTTC; CDR3 protein: CASSREGGGYTF
J gene: TRBJ1-5; D gene: NA; V gene: TRBV7-2; clone size: NA; CDR3 DNA: TGTGCCAGCAGCTTAGCGCGGGGGGCCGATAGCAATCAGCCCCAGCATTTT; CDR3 protein: CASSLARGADSNQPQHF
J gene: TRBJ2-2; D gene: TRBD2; V gene: TRBV11-2; clone size: once; CDR3 DNA: TGTGCCAGCAGCTTAGCTTTTGAGCGGGGGGACTTCACCGGGGAGCTGTTTTTT; CDR3 protein: CASSLAFERGDFTGELFF
J gene: TRBJ1-2; D gene: TRBD1; V gene: TRBV6-5; clone size: NA; CDR3 DNA: TGTGCCAGCAGTTACTCCACGGGACAGGTTAACTATGGCTACACCTTC; CDR3 protein: CASSYSTGQVNYGYTF
J gene: TRBJ1-6; D gene: NA; V gene: TRBV28; clone size: few; CDR3 DNA: TGTGCCAGCAGTTTAAGGTTGTGGCCGGACAGTTTTAATTCACCCCTCCACTTT; CDR3 protein: CASSLRLWPDSFNSPLHF
J gene: TRBJ1-1; D gene: NA; V gene: TRBV5-6; clone size: NA; CDR3 DNA: TGTGCCAGCAGCTTGGAGGTTAAGAACACTGAAGCTTTCTTT; CDR3 protein: CASSLEVKNTEAFF
J gene: TRBJ2-7; D gene: NA; V gene: TRBV2; clone size: NA; CDR3 DNA: TGTGCCAGCAAAGGGACCAATCTCCGATACGAGCAGTACTTC; CDR3 protein: CASKGTNLRYEQYF
J gene: TRBJ1-2; D gene: TRBD1; V gene: TRBV5-4; clone size: NA; CDR3 DNA: TGTGCCAGCAGCCCGATAGGCGGACAGGGAGGAGGCTACACCTTC; CDR3 protein: CASSPIGGQGGGYTF
J gene: TRBJ1-6; D gene: TRBD1; V gene: TRBV4-1; clone size: NA; CDR3 DNA: TGCGCCAGCAGCCCCCCGGGACAGGCGGAATCACCCCTCCACTTT; CDR3 protein: CASSPPGQAESPLHF
J gene: TRBJ1-4; D gene: NA; V gene: TRBV5-4; clone size: few; CDR3 DNA: TGTGCCAGCAGCCTCGATGGAGGGATGGTTTTGGAAAAACTGTTTTTT; CDR3 protein: CASSLDGGMVLEKLFF
J gene: TRBJ2-5; D gene: TRBD2; V gene: TRBV5-4; clone size: NA; CDR3 DNA: TGTGCCAGCAGCCGGAGGACTAGCGGGGGGGCAGAGACCCAGTACTTC; CDR3 protein: CASSRRTSGGAETQYF
J gene: TRBJ2-1; D gene: TRBD2; V gene: TRBV10-3; clone size: NA; CDR3 DNA: TGTGCCATCAGTGAGGGACTAGCGGGGAACAATGAGCAGTTCTTC; CDR3 protein: CAISEGLAGNNEQFF
J gene: TRBJ2-2; D gene: TRBD1; V gene: TRBV7-2; clone size: once; CDR3 DNA: TGTGCCAGCAGCCGTGGGACAGCGGCCACCGGGGAGCTGTTTTTT; CDR3 protein: CASSRGTAATGELFF
J gene: TRBJ2-7; D gene: TRBD1; V gene: TRBV5-1; clone size: NA; CDR3 DNA: TGCGCCAGCAGCCGATCTGTACCGGGACAGTCCTACGAGCAGTACTTC; CDR3 protein: CASSRSVPGQSYEQYF
J gene: TRBJ1-1; D gene: NA; V gene: TRBV5-4; clone size: NA; CDR3 DNA: TGTGCCAGCAGCTCGGGGCAGCCTCCGGGGACTGAAGCTTTCTTT; CDR3 protein: CASSSGQPPGTEAFF
J gene: TRBJ1-3; D gene: NA; V gene: TRBV3-1/TRBV3-2; clone size: NA; CDR3 DNA: TGTGCCAGCAGCCAAGTCAACACCATATATTTT; CDR3 protein: CASSQVNTIYF
J gene: TRBJ1-6; D gene: NA; V gene: TRBV6-5; clone size: NA; CDR3 DNA: TGTGCCAGCACCCAGTTACAGCAGGGGCCCCTCCACTTT; CDR3 protein: CASTQLQQGPLHF
J gene: TRBJ2-1; D gene: NA; V gene: TRBV5-4; clone size: NA; CDR3 DNA: TGTGCCAGCAGCTTTCGTCAGCTCTTCAATGAGCAGTTCTTC; CDR3 protein: CASSFRQLFNEQFF
J gene: TRBJ1-5; D gene: NA; V gene: TRBV9; clone size: NA; CDR3 DNA: TGTGCCAGCAGCGTTTCAGGCAGCCCCAATCAGCCCCAGCATTTT; CDR3 protein: CASSVSGSPNQPQHF
J gene: TRBJ1-6; D gene: NA; V gene: TRBV28; clone size: NA; CDR3 DNA: TGTGCCAGCAGAACAGAGTCACCCCTCCACTTT; CDR3 protein: CASRTESPLHF
J gene: TRBJ2-2; D gene: NA; V gene: TRBV5-1; clone size: NA; CDR3 DNA: TGCGCCAGCACGGCGGATGCGAACACCGGGGAGCTGTTTTTT; CDR3 protein: CASTADANTGELFF
J gene: TRBJ1-1; D gene: NA; V gene: TRBV13; clone size: NA; CDR3 DNA: TGTGCCAGCAGCTTCCGAGGGGGGAATGAAGCTTTCTTT; CDR3 protein: CASSFRGGNEAFF
J gene: TRBJ2-7; D gene: TRBD1; V gene: TRBV28; clone size: NA; CDR3 DNA: TGTGCCAGCAGCACCGACAGGGGGCGGTTTGGGTACGAGCAGTACTTC; CDR3 protein: CASSTDRGRFGYEQYF
J gene: TRBJ1-6; D gene: NA; V gene: TRBV28; clone size: NA; CDR3 DNA: TGTGCCAGCAGTTTATCTACCGAGACCCTCCACTTT; CDR3 protein: CASSLSTETLHF
J gene: TRBJ1-2; D gene: TRBD1; V gene: TRBV12-5; clone size: NA; CDR3 DNA: TGTGCTAGTGGTTTGGTACGTGGGACAGGGTCATCCAACTATGGCTACACCTTC; CDR3 protein: CASGLVRGTGSSNYGYTF
J gene: TRBJ2-7; D gene: NA; V gene: TRBV5-1; clone size: NA; CDR3 DNA: TGCGCCAGCAGCTTGCACAGCTCCTACGAGCAGTACTTC; CDR3 protein: CASSLHSSYEQYF
J gene: TRBJ2-3; D gene: TRBD2; V gene: TRBV7-7; clone size: NA; CDR3 DNA: TGTGCCAGCAGCTTAGGAGGGACTAAGACAGATACGCAGTATTTT; CDR3 protein: CASSLGGTKTDTQYF
J gene: TRBJ1-2; D gene: NA; V gene: TRBV5-4; clone size: NA; CDR3 DNA: TGTGCCAGCAGCTTGGACGGATCCTATGGCTACACCTTC; CDR3 protein: CASSLDGSYGYTF
J gene: TRBJ1-2; D gene: NA; V gene: TRBV30; clone size: few; CDR3 DNA: TGTGCCTGGAGTGTACTGGGGGCAGGTGGCTACACCTTC; CDR3 protein: CAWSVLGAGGYTF
J gene: TRBJ1-2; D gene: NA; V gene: TRBV6-2/TRBV6-3; clone size: NA; CDR3 DNA: TGTGCCAGCAGCCCCTCCGGACGTACATTTACCTACACCTTC; CDR3 protein: CASSPSGRTFTYTF
J gene: TRBJ2-1; D gene: NA; V gene: TRBV7-2; clone size: NA; CDR3 DNA: TGTGCCAGCAGCCCCGGGCGGACTTCCTACAATGAGCAGTTCTTC; CDR3 protein: CASSPGRTSYNEQFF
J gene: TRBJ1-5; D gene: NA; V gene: TRBV19; clone size: few; CDR3 DNA: TGTGCCAGTAGTATCCGGCAGCTCAATCAGCCCCAGCATTTT; CDR3 protein: CASSIRQLNQPQHF
J gene: TRBJ2-7; D gene: NA; V gene: TRBV4-1; clone size: once; CDR3 DNA: TGCGCCAGCAGCCAAGATCAGAGCAACGCCTACGAGCAGTACTTC; CDR3 protein: CASSQDQSNAYEQYF
J gene: TRBJ2-5; D gene: NA; V gene: TRBV3-1/TRBV3-2; clone size: NA; CDR3 DNA: TGTGCCAGCAGCCAAGATACCTGGGTTCAAGAGACCCAGTACTTC; CDR3 protein: CASSQDTWVQETQYF
J gene: TRBJ1-2; D gene: NA; V gene: TRBV19; clone size: NA; CDR3 DNA: TGTGCCAGTAGTTCTCGGCGCGGGGGGGACTATGGCTACACCTTC; CDR3 protein: CASSSRRGGDYGYTF
J gene: TRBJ2-7; D gene: NA; V gene: TRBV11-2; clone size: few; CDR3 DNA: TGTGCCAGCAGCTTAGGCGGCCGTACCTACGAGCAGTACTTC; CDR3 protein: CASSLGGRTYEQYF
J gene: TRBJ2-7; D gene: TRBD1; V gene: TRBV5-1; clone size: once; CDR3 DNA: TGCGCCAGCAGCTCGGGACAGGCCCCCTACGAGCAGTACTTC; CDR3 protein: CASSSGQAPYEQYF
J gene: TRBJ2-2; D gene: NA; V gene: TRBV27; clone size: NA; CDR3 DNA: TGTGCCAGCAGGGTAAAGAACACCGGGGAGCTGTTTTTT; CDR3 protein: CASRVKNTGELFF
J gene: TRBJ1-1; D gene: NA; V gene: TRBV4-1; clone size: NA; CDR3 DNA: TGCGCCAGCAGCCCGATGCAGGTGAACACTGAAGCTTTCTTT; CDR3 protein: CASSPMQVNTEAFF
J gene: TRBJ1-5; D gene: NA; V gene: TRBV6-5; clone size: NA; CDR3 DNA: TGTGCCACCCGGGGATGGGAGTTCAATCAGCCCCAGCATTTT; CDR3 protein: CATRGWEFNQPQHF
J gene: TRBJ1-2; D gene: TRBD1; V gene: TRBV19; clone size: NA; CDR3 DNA: TGTGCCAGTAGTCCCGACAGGGTAGGAGGCTACACCTTC; CDR3 protein: CASSPDRVGGYTF
J gene: TRBJ1-1; D gene: NA; V gene: TRBV19; clone size: NA; CDR3 DNA: TGTGCCAGTAGGCGCCAGGGGTTGGACACTGAAGCTTTCTTT; CDR3 protein: CASRRQGLDTEAFF
J gene: TRBJ2-3; D gene: NA; V gene: TRBV5-1; clone size: NA; CDR3 DNA: TGCGCCAGCAGCTTGGGCGTGGTGGAGGATACGCAGTATTTT; CDR3 protein: CASSLGVVEDTQYF
J gene: TRBJ2-2; D gene: TRBD1; V gene: TRBV6-6; clone size: few; CDR3 DNA: TGTGCCAGCAGTAAACGACAGGGGCGAACCGGGGAGCTGTTTTTT; CDR3 protein: CASSKRQGRTGELFF
J gene: TRBJ1-1; D gene: TRBD1; V gene: TRBV7-2; clone size: NA; CDR3 DNA: TGTGCCAGCAGCCTCATCGGGCAGGGGGGTACTGAAGCTTTCTTT; CDR3 protein: CASSLIGQGGTEAFF
J gene: TRBJ1-4; D gene: NA; V gene: TRBV6-2/TRBV6-3; clone size: NA; CDR3 DNA: TGTGCCAGCAGTCAGGGACGGCTGTTTTATAATGAAAAACTGTTTTTT; CDR3 protein: CASSQGRLFYNEKLFF
J gene: TRBJ2-1; D gene: TRBD2; V gene: TRBV7-9; clone size: NA; CDR3 DNA: TGTGCCAGCAGCTTCCGACTAGCGGGGGCGCGTCACAATGAGCAGTTCTTC; CDR3 protein: CASSFRLAGARHNEQFF
J gene: TRBJ2-6; D gene: NA; V gene: TRBV7-9; clone size: NA; CDR3 DNA: TGTGCCAGCAGCTCAGAAGCCAACGTCCTGACTTTC; CDR3 protein: CASSSEANVLTF
J gene: TRBJ1-1; D gene: TRBD1; V gene: TRBV29-1; clone size: NA; CDR3 DNA: TGCAGCGTTGAGGGTGACAGGGGGCCGGGAGCTTTCTTT; CDR3 protein: CSVEGDRGPGAFF
J gene: TRBJ2-7; D gene: TRBD1; V gene: TRBV28; clone size: NA; CDR3 DNA: TGTGCCAGCAGTCCCACCGGGACAGGGAGTAACGAGCAGTACTTC; CDR3 protein: CASSPTGTGSNEQYF
J gene: TRBJ2-5; D gene: TRBD2; V gene: TRBV4-2; clone size: NA; CDR3 DNA: TGTGCCAGCAGCCAAGATAAAGGGATAGCGGGAGAACAGACCCAGTACTTC; CDR3 protein: CASSQDKGIAGEQTQYF
J gene: TRBJ2-7; D gene: TRBD1; V gene: TRBV10-2; clone size: NA; CDR3 DNA: TGCGCCAGCCGCTACCAGGGGGCGTTCGAGCAGTACTTC; CDR3 protein: CASRYQGAFEQYF
J gene: TRBJ1-2; D gene: TRBD1; V gene: TRBV5-1; clone size: NA; CDR3 DNA: TGCGCCAGCAGCCCCCCCCAGGGGGCGATTGGCTACACCTTC; CDR3 protein: CASSPPQGAIGYTF
J gene: TRBJ2-7; D gene: NA; V gene: TRBV7-2; clone size: NA; CDR3 DNA: TGTGCCAGCAGCTCGGGGTCCTCCAGGGAGCAGTACTTC; CDR3 protein: CASSSGSSREQYF
J gene: TRBJ1-4; D gene: NA; V gene: TRBV4-2; clone size: NA; CDR3 DNA: TGTGCCAGCAGCCAAGACTGGTCCGGACGACTGTTTTTT; CDR3 protein: CASSQDWSGRLFF
J gene: TRBJ1-2; D gene: NA; V gene: TRBV30; clone size: NA; CDR3 DNA: TGTGCCTGTCAAGGGGACCCCTATGGCTACACCTTC; CDR3 protein: CACQGDPYGYTF